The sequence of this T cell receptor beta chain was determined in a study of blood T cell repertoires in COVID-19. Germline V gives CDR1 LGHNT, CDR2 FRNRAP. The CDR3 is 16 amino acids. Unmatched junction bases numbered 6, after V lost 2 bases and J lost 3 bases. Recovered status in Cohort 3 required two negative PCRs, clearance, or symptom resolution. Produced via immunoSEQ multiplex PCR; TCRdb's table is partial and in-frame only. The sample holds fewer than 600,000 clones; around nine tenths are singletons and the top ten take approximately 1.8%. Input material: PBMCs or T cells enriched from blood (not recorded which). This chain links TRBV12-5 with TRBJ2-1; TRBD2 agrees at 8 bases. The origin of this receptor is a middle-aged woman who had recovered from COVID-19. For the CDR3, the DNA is TGTGCTAGTGGTTTGAAAGGACTAGCCCACTACAATGAGCAGTTCTTC. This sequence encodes CASGLKGLAHYNEQFF.